One sample yielded the 25 T cell receptor beta chains listed below, sequenced in a study of early T cells in non-severe SARS-CoV-2 infection. MiXCR was run by TCRdb on the 5' RACE reads, yielding one entry per CDR3 protein. Here the sample spans fewer than 120,000 distinct CDR3 sequences, roughly 12% being singletons. The material was whole blood, obtained at baseline. Source of these receptors: an adult who was a healthcare worker with PCR-confirmed SARS-CoV-2 infection or an uninfected control (not recorded which).

This rearrangement joins TRBV10-3 to TRBJ2-1, with 8 bases identical to TRBD2. J was trimmed by 10 bases and V by 5 bases; bases with no gene match: 13. There are 15 residues in the CDR3. Germline V gene lookup returns CDR1 ENHRY and CDR2 SYGVKD. This chain's CDR3 is CAISTTGGSVSEQFF. Written as DNA, the CDR3 is TGTGCCATCAGTACAACGGGGGGGTCGGTATCGGAGCAGTTCTTC.

V and J are TRBV7-9 and TRBJ2-5; 8 nucleotides line up with TRBD2. Germline trimming cut 5 bases from V and 2 bases from J; bases unmatched to any gene: 4. Germline CDR1 is SEHNR and CDR2 is FQNEAQ (reference sequence). The CDR3 contains 14 residues. The CDR3: CASSPAGAQETQYF. For the CDR3, the DNA is TGTGCCAGCAGCCCAGCGGGAGCACAAGAGACCCAGTACTTC.

The J gene is TRBJ1-1, the V gene TRBV4-1, with 8 bases identical to TRBD1. V lost 0 bases and J lost 7; bases outside the gene matches: 7. This CDR3 comprises 15 residues. Germline assignment: CDR1 MGHRA and CDR2 YSYEKL. This CDR3 is CASSQEKSTGGEAFF. The CDR3 DNA reads as TGCGCCAGCAGCCAAGAGAAATCCACAGGGGGTGAAGCTTTCTTT.

This chain joins TRBV6-6 and TRBJ1-6; TRBD1 matches 9 bases. CDR1 is MNHNY and CDR2 is SVGAGI in the germline V gene (reference sequence). J lost 6 bases, V lost 6 bases, and 3 bases had no gene match. There are 14 residues in the CDR3. For the CDR3, the DNA is TGTGCCAGCAGGCCGGGACAGGGTAATTCACCCCTCCACTTT. The encoded protein is CASRPGQGNSPLHF.

CDR3 loop: CASSHMDGRNTEAFF. In nucleotides, the CDR3 is TGTGCCAGCAGTCACATGGACGGAAGGAACACTGAAGCTTTCTTT. The chain employs TRBV6-1 and TRBJ1-1; D not resolved. Germline loops: CDR1 MNHNS, CDR2 SASEGT. V was clipped by 5 bases and J by 1 base, with 14 bases between them. The CDR3 spans 15 residues.

This clonotype was seen a handful of times. This chain connects TRBV20-1 to TRBJ2-7; 7 bases match TRBD2. V was clipped by 3 bases and J by 2 bases; unmatched bases: 10. CDR1 and CDR2 (germline): DFQATT, SNEGSKA (reference sequence). The CDR3 is 15 residues long. The CDR3 here is CSASQGLAATYEQYF. DNA for the CDR3: TGCAGTGCTAGTCAAGGTCTAGCGGCAACCTACGAGCAGTACTTC.

The V call is TRBV9, the J call TRBJ1-1; TRBD1 matches 11 bases. The CDR3 runs 12 residues. The V gene end was trimmed by 8 bases and the J gene end by 10 bases; junction bases not matched to a gene: 7. Germline V gene data show CDR1 as SGDLS and CDR2 as YYNGEE. Here the CDR3 reads CASGQGAGVAFF. CDR3 coding DNA: TGTGCCAGTGGACAGGGGGCTGGCGTAGCTTTCTTT.

V is TRBV6-5 and J is TRBJ1-6; TRBD1 might be the D (6 bases). CDR1 is MNHEY and CDR2 is SVGAGI in the germline V gene. V lost 8 bases and J lost 2, with 16 bases in between. The CDR3 runs to 16 residues. CDR3 in amino acids: CASSLGGSTYNSPLHF. The CDR3 bases are TGTGCCAGCTCGCTAGGGGGGAGCACCTATAATTCACCCCTCCACTTT.

This chain joins TRBV5-1 and TRBJ2-3, with TRBD2 identical over 8 bases. This CDR3 is built from 16 residues. After removal of 0 bases from V and 4 bases from J, the junction contained 7 bases not matched to a gene. The germline gives CDR1 SGHRS, CDR2 YFSETQ. CDR3 residues: CASSLAGSGGPDTQYF. CDR3 in DNA: TGCGCCAGCAGCTTGGCCGGGAGCGGGGGCCCAGATACGCAGTATTTT. The full variable domain, with the rest looked up from reference TRBV5-1 and TRBJ2-3, is KAGVTQTPRYLIKTRGQQVTLSCSPISGHRSVSWYQQTPGQGLQFLFEYFSETQRNKGNFPGRFSGRQFSNSRSEMNVSTLELGDSALYLCASSLAGSGGPDTQYFGPGTRLTVL.

CDR3 in DNA: TGTGCCAGCGCGTTAGGACAGCCCTCTGGAAACACCATATATTTT. Its protein product is CASALGQPSGNTIYF. The gene calls are TRBV12-3 or TRBV12-4 and TRBJ1-3; a possible D gene is TRBD1 (6 bases). Trimming shortened V by 8 bases and J by 0 bases, and 14 bases separated the two germline ends. CDR3 length: 15 residues.

The CDR3 sequence is CSARYGDEQFF. In DNA form, the CDR3 reads TGCAGTGCTCGGTATGGGGATGAGCAGTTCTTC. The rearrangement links TRBV20-1 to TRBJ2-1; D remains unclear. V was shortened by 5 bases and J by 8 bases, with 10 bases between the two germline ends. The germline V gene encodes CDR1 DFQATT and CDR2 SNEGSKA (reference sequence). This CDR3 spans 11 amino acids.

This clonotype showed up many times. J is TRBJ2-2 and V is TRBV5-1; 8 positions match TRBD1. Germline values: CDR1 SGHRS, CDR2 YFSETQ. J gave up 3 bases and V 6 bases, and 7 bases lay outside the gene matches. CDR3 length: 15 amino acids. CDR3 protein: CASTTMTGDTGELFF. The DNA for the CDR3 is TGCGCCAGCACAACAATGACAGGGGACACCGGGGAGCTGTTTTTT.

This clonotype was counted between two and nine times. V gene TRBV2 combines with J gene TRBJ2-3; D might be TRBD2 (5 bases). This CDR3 is 17 amino acids long. V shed 6 bases and J shed 7 bases, with 26 bases lying between them. Germline CDR1 and CDR2: SNHLY and FYNNEI. The CDR3 DNA is TGTGCCAGCAGGAACCCAGAGGGTCTGGAAGCCCCATATACGCAGTATTTT. Translated: CASRNPEGLEAPYTQYF.

This chain links TRBV2 with TRBJ1-2; 8 bases map to TRBD1. Germline-derived CDR1 and CDR2 are SNHLY and FYNNEI. The CDR3 runs 14 residues. Trimming removed 3 bases from V and 10 bases from J; junction bases left unmatched: 10. CDR3 nucleotides: TGTGCCAGCAGTGAGACAGGGGAATTACTCTACTACACCTTC. Translation gives CASSETGELLYYTF.

This clonotype was observed a few times. The gene calls are TRBV7-9 and TRBJ2-1; D ambiguous. CDR1 and CDR2 from the germline V gene are SEHNR and FQNEAQ (reference sequence). The CDR3 consists of 12 residues. With 5 bases removed from V and 8 bases from J, the gap between germline ends came to 10 bases. CDR3 DNA: TGTGCCAGCAGCCCGCCCGGTGATGAGCAGTTCTTC. Translating it yields CASSPPGDEQFF. Supplemented by reference TRBV7-9 and TRBJ2-1, the full variable domain reads DTGVSQNPRHKITKRGQNVTFRCDPISEHNRLYWYRQTLGQGPEFLTYFQNEAQLEKSRLLSDRFSAERPKGSFSTLEIQRTEQGDSAMYLCASSPPGDEQFFGPGTRLTVL.

V is TRBV30 and J is TRBJ2-7; D might be TRBD2 (5 bases). Germline V lookup: CDR1 GTSNPN, CDR2 SVGIG (reference sequence). This CDR3 is 13 amino acids long. V lost 0 bases, J lost 3 bases, and 9 bases lay in between. The CDR3 loop is CAWSVLGGYEQYF. In DNA, the CDR3 is TGTGCCTGGAGTGTACTTGGAGGCTACGAGCAGTACTTC.

This clonotype was detected ten times or more. This sequence joins TRBV5-5 and TRBJ2-3, with TRBD2 as a possible D gene (6 bases). The V gene lost 3 bases and the J gene lost 2 bases, with 10 bases spanning the gap. The CDR3 runs to 14 residues. CDR1 SGHKS and CDR2 YYEKEE come from the germline V gene (reference sequence). DNA of the CDR3: TGTGCCAGCAGCTCCCTAGCGAACACAGATACGCAGTATTTT. This sequence encodes CASSSLANTDTQYF.

The V call is TRBV2, the J call TRBJ2-1, with 8 positions matching TRBD1. This CDR3 spans 16 amino acids. Germline trimming cut 6 bases from V and 2 bases from J; bases unmatched to any gene: 9. The germline CDR1 and CDR2 sequences are SNHLY and FYNNEI. This CDR3 reads CASRFSGTGTYNEQFF. For the CDR3, the DNA is TGTGCCAGCAGATTTTCCGGGACAGGTACCTACAATGAGCAGTTCTTC.

This clonotype has ten or more counts. V and J are TRBV27 and TRBJ1-1, with 8 nucleotides matching TRBD1. The V segment lost 3 bases and the J segment 3 bases; nucleotides outside the gene matches: 9. The CDR3 sequence is 16 residues long. Germline V lookup: CDR1 MNHEY, CDR2 SMNVEV (reference sequence). CDR3 in amino acids: CASSFDRGPLHTEAFF. The CDR3 coding sequence is TGTGCCAGCAGTTTCGACAGGGGACCCCTGCACACTGAAGCTTTCTTT.

This clonotype has a handful of counts. This sequence joins TRBV11-2 and TRBJ2-1, with D perhaps TRBD2 (6 bases). Trimming cost V 3 bases and J 0 bases, with 9 bases left between them. The CDR3 runs to 15 residues. Germline V lookup: CDR1 SGHAT, CDR2 FQNNGV. The CDR3, as DNA: TGTGCCAGCAGCTTGTTAGCGGTCTCCTACAATGAGCAGTTCTTC. Its translation is CASSLLAVSYNEQFF.

This CDR3 is CAGKGGGKETQYF. The CDR3 DNA reads as TGTGCCGGGAAGGGGGGAGGAAAAGAGACCCAGTACTTC. This chain links TRBV28 with TRBJ2-5; D could derive from TRBD1 or TRBD2 (6 bases each). V dropped 11 bases and J dropped 3 bases, with 16 bases sitting between them. The CDR3 is made up of 13 amino acids. Germline CDR1 reads MDHEN; CDR2 reads SYDVKM.

The gene calls are TRBV6-5 and TRBJ2-3; TRBD1 might be the D (5 bases). The CDR3 runs 14 residues. V lost 6 bases to trimming and J lost 4 bases, with 14 bases between them. Germline V lookup: CDR1 MNHEY, CDR2 SVGAGI. The CDR3 reads CASSLIQTADTQYF. In DNA form, the CDR3 reads TGTGCCAGCAGCCTAATTCAGACAGCAGATACGCAGTATTTT.

This clonotype was counted between two and nine times. The CDR3 loop is CSVSIDRTNTGELFF. DNA for the CDR3: TGCAGCGTTTCAATCGACAGGACGAACACCGGGGAGCTGTTTTTT. V and J are TRBV29-1 and TRBJ2-2, with D maybe TRBD1 (6 bases). In germline, CDR1 is SQVTM, CDR2 ANQGSEA. The V end was cut by 5 bases, the J end by 0 bases, with 13 bases between. The CDR3 has 15 residues.

This clonotype was seen many times. The CDR3 DNA sequence: TGTGCCAGCAGTGCCGGGACTAGCGGATACAATGAGCAGTTCTTC. Protein: CASSAGTSGYNEQFF. J is TRBJ2-1 and V is TRBV12-3 or TRBV12-4; 11 bases match TRBD2. Trimming cost V 5 bases and J 4 bases; bases outside gene matches: 4. The length of the CDR3 is 15 residues.

This CDR3 reads CASSLAGSPTLNTEAFF. DNA for the CDR3: TGCGCCAGCAGCTTGGCCGGGTCTCCCACTCTGAACACTGAAGCTTTCTTT. V and J are TRBV5-1 and TRBJ1-1; D not certain. The V end lost 0 bases, the J end lost 0 bases, and 15 bases lay between the germline ends. This CDR3 spans 17 amino acids. Per the germline V gene, CDR1 is SGHRS and CDR2 is YFSETQ.